The 8 T cell receptor beta chains presented below share a single source sample, sequenced in a study of response to subunit inactivated influenza vaccine. TCRdb re-analysed the RT-PCR reads in MiXCR, keeping a single row per CDR3 protein. Among about 500,000 distinct CDR3 sequences listed, 16% were seen once. This material consisted of CD4+ T cells sorted from PBMCs, taken approximately 25 months after vaccination. These receptors all come from a man aged 45-69 years who received an inactivated influenza vaccine.

V gene TRBV27 combines with J gene TRBJ2-5; D perhaps matches TRBD2 (5 bases). Germline V lookup: CDR1 MNHEY, CDR2 SMNVEV (reference sequence). This CDR3 is built from 15 residues. Trimming took 5 bases from V and 4 from J, leaving 17 bases between them. The CDR3 DNA sequence: TGTGCCAGCAGTCCGAATACCGGGAACCCAGAGACCCAGTACTTC. This encodes CASSPNTGNPETQYF.

This clonotype was seen at least ten times. The chain uses TRBV29-1 and TRBJ2-1; D is undetermined. The CDR3 is 12 amino acids. V lost 3 bases and J 8 bases, leaving 11 bases between the germline ends. Germline lookup yields CDR1 SQVTM and CDR2 ANQGSEA. The CDR3, as DNA: TGCAGCGTTGATAAAGGTTCCCATGAGCAGTTCTTC. Its protein product is CSVDKGSHEQFF.

The sample holds a few counts of this clonotype. V gene TRBV6-6 combines with J gene TRBJ2-2; D is undetermined. Trimming removed 6 bases from V and 2 bases from J, with 4 bases in between. The CDR3 is 12 residues long. The germline CDR1 and CDR2 sequences are MNHNY and SVGAGI (reference sequence). CDR3 loop: CASRLNTGELFF. DNA of the CDR3: TGTGCCAGCAGGCTAAACACCGGGGAGCTGTTTTTT.

This clonotype appeared a few times. The rearrangement joins TRBV12-3 or TRBV12-4 to TRBJ2-3, with 7 bases fitting TRBD1. This CDR3 has 14 amino acids. The J segment lost 3 bases and the V segment lost 5 bases, leaving 5 bases of the junction unmatched. The CDR3 region is CASSGTVETDTQYF. CDR3 coding DNA: TGTGCCAGCAGTGGGACAGTAGAAACAGATACGCAGTATTTT.

This clonotype was seen only a few times. The chain carries TRBV12-3 or TRBV12-4 and TRBJ2-2; 7 bases match TRBD2. V was clipped by 3 bases and J by 1 base; unmatched bases: 2. The CDR3 covers 15 residues. CDR3 in DNA: TGTGCCAGCAGTTTTCGGGGGGTGAACACCGGGGAGCTGTTTTTT. Translated: CASSFRGVNTGELFF.

The CDR3 sequence is CASSLVGSYQETQYF. The CDR3 DNA reads as TGCGCCAGCAGCTTGGTAGGCAGTTATCAAGAGACCCAGTACTTC. V and J are TRBV5-1 and TRBJ2-5; D uncertain. This CDR3 is built from 15 residues. CDR1 is SGHRS, CDR2 YFSETQ, per germline. Deletions cut 0 bases from V and 2 bases from J, with 11 bases between.

The chain links TRBV19 to TRBJ1-1; no reliable D call. V lost 3 bases to trimming and J lost 0 bases, with 8 bases between them. Germline lookup yields CDR1 LNHDA and CDR2 SQIVND (reference sequence). The CDR3 is 14 amino acids. CDR3 bases: TGTGCCAGTAGTATCCGAGGGTTGAACACTGAAGCTTTCTTT. Translation gives CASSIRGLNTEAFF.

The chain recombines TRBV7-2 with TRBJ2-3; 10 bases line up with TRBD1. Trimming cost V 3 bases and J 2 bases; bases outside gene matches: 5. The CDR3 has 16 amino acids. The V gene's germline CDR1 is SGHTA and CDR2 FQGNSA. The CDR3: CASSLGQGLPTDTQYF. DNA for the CDR3: TGTGCCAGCAGCTTGGGACAGGGGTTACCCACAGATACGCAGTATTTT.